These T cell receptor beta chains were read from a single sample in a study of neurological immune-mediated disorders. TCRdb re-called the 5' RACE reads with MiXCR, one entry per CDR3 protein. Among roughly 59,000 distinct CDR3 sequences listed, around 5% were seen once. Sequencing was performed on PBMCs. The receptors derive from a human donor with multiple sclerosis. The donor label of this sample is uncertain. The conserved cysteine and the conserved F or W are not part of the CDR3 here.

SAILGGQGLRGYT TRBV20-1
SARDPLGGNNEQF TRBV20-1
ASSRSAGASTGELF TRBV7-8
ASSQDRSSGANVLT TRBV4-3
ASSGQGGYEQY TRBV2
ASSLFAGSRTGELF TRBV5-6
SATTTTDTQY TRBV20-1
ASSLASGSTGELF TRBV5-1
ASHQDRIYEQY TRBV2
AISSGLRNSPLH TRBV10-3
ATAMGEYNEQF TRBV24-1
AISPGGGRTEAF TRBV10-3
ASSSKLTSFSYNEQF TRBV7-9
ASREQASGANVLT TRBV12-3/TRBV12-4
SASRDDNWDYGYT TRBV20-1
ASSLQGSEQF TRBV5-4
ASSPYEQGSGYT TRBV9
ASSSHSGASYNEQF TRBV7-6
ASSWDGMNTEAF TRBV5-1
ASSLVAGGNEQF TRBV5-1
ASMGGNTIY TRBV11-2
ASSEIPRDNYGYT TRBV5-6
ASSNRGRQETQY TRBV5-1
ASSQKLRDRGYEQY TRBV5-1
ASSKTKGGSTDTQY TRBV21-1
ASSLAVRTDTQY TRBV5-1
SVGQTDRAGYGYT TRBV29-1
ASSNGGSDTQY TRBV5-1
ASSLEQWAYNEQF TRBV5-5
ASSSKGGSGELF TRBV7-3
ATSIPPGTASTDTQY TRBV15
ASSDRGDTGELF TRBV6-5
ASSSTRGNTIY TRBV7-3